Listed here is a single T cell receptor (beta chain). V lost 3 bases to trimming and J lost 4 bases, with 17 bases between them. The CDR3 is 16 amino acids. CDR1 is LNHDA, CDR2 SQIVND, per germline (reference sequence). In the authors' workflow: Amplification of reference gene primers was used by the study to estimate nucleated cell counts. The assay was immunoSEQ multiplex PCR, and TCRdb's table has in-frame clones only and misses some. V, J and clone size derive from that table, while D and trimming were established from the DNA sequence. The sample includes roughly 7,100 clones, 80% to 90% of them seen just once. These data are taken from a study of blood T cell repertoires in COVID-19.

The sample comprised peripheral blood. The rearrangement uses TRBV19 and TRBJ2-3; possibly TRBD2 for D (7 bases). The clonotype was recovered from a man aged 65-85 years with active COVID-19. DNA of the CDR3: TGTGCCAGTAGTATCCAGAGGGGGGGCCTTCCAGATACGCAGTATTTT. This sequence encodes CASSIQRGGLPDTQYF.